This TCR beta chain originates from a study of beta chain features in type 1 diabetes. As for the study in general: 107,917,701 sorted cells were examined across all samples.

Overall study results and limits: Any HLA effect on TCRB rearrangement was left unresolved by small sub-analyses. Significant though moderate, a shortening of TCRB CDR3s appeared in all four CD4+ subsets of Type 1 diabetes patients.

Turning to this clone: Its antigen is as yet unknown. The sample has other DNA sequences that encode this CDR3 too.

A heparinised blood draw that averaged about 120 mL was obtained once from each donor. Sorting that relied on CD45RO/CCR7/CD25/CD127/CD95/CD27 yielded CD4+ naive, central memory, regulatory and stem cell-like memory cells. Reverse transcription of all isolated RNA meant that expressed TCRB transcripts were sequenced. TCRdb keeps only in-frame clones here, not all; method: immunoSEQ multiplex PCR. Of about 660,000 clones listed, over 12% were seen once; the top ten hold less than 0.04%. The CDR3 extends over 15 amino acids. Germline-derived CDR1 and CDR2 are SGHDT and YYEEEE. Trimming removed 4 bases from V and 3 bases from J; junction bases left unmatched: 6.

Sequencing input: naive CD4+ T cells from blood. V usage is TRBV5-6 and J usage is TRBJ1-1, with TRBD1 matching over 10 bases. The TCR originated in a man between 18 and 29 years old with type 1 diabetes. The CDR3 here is CASSPLGQGDTEAFF. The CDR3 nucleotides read TGTGCCAGCAGCCCCCTAGGACAGGGGGACACTGAAGCTTTCTTT.